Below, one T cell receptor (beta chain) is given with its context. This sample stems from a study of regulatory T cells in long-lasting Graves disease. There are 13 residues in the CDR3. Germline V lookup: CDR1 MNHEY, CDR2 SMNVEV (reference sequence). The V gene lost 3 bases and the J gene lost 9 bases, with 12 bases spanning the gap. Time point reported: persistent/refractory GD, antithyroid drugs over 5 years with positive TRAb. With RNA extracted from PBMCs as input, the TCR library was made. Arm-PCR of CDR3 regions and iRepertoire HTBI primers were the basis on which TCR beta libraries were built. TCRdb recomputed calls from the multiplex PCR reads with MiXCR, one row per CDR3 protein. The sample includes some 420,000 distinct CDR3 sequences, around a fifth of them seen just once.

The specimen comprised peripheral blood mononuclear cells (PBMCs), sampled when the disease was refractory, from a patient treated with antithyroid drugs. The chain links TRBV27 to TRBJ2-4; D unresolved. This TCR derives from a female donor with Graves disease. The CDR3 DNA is TGTGCCAGCAGTTTGGAGTCACAGTCCATTCAGTACTTC. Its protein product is CASSLESQSIQYF.